This record looks at one TCR beta chain sequence and its context. This entry is derived from a study of blood T cell repertoires in COVID-19. As for the study in general: T cells, B-cell-depleted T cells, or PBMCs provided the cDNA or gDNA that served as material.

This CDR3 comprises 19 residues. CDR1 and CDR2 (germline): SGHTA, FQGTGA. Germline trimming cut 5 bases from V and 2 bases from J; bases unmatched to any gene: 14. Data came from immunoSEQ multiplex PCR; TCRdb stores just in-frame clones and leaves some out. The sample includes approximately 150,000 clones, 80% to 85% of them seen just once. This receptor was identified in a human donor in a cohort sampled during active COVID-19. Sequences were obtained from peripheral blood. The chain employs TRBV7-3 and TRBJ2-6, with 8 bases matching TRBD1. The CDR3 protein is CASSPFPGQASTGANVLTF. CDR3 DNA: TGTGCCAGCAGCCCTTTCCCGGGACAGGCTTCAACTGGGGCCAACGTCCTGACTTTC.